This T cell receptor (beta chain) was captured by sequencing in a study of blood T cell repertoires in COVID-19. The repertoire was sequenced with immunoSEQ multiplex PCR; TCRdb's copy has only in-frame clones and lacks some. The repertoire holds about 81,000 clones, about 91% seen once, with 9.5% to 15% in the top ten. The trim removed 5 bases at V and 9 bases at J, leaving 11 bases unmatched. CDR1 MNHEY and CDR2 SVGEGT come from the germline V gene. The CDR3 is 16 amino acids. The TCR was taken from a man aged 70-80 years with active or convalescent COVID-19. The sequencing input was peripheral blood. The V and J genes are TRBV6-2 or TRBV6-3 and TRBJ2-1; 12 bases are a match to TRBD2. Here the CDR3 DNA reads TGTGCCAGCAGTGCCCAAGCTAGCGGGGGGGCCTGTGAGCAGTTCTTC. It translates to CASSAQASGGACEQFF.